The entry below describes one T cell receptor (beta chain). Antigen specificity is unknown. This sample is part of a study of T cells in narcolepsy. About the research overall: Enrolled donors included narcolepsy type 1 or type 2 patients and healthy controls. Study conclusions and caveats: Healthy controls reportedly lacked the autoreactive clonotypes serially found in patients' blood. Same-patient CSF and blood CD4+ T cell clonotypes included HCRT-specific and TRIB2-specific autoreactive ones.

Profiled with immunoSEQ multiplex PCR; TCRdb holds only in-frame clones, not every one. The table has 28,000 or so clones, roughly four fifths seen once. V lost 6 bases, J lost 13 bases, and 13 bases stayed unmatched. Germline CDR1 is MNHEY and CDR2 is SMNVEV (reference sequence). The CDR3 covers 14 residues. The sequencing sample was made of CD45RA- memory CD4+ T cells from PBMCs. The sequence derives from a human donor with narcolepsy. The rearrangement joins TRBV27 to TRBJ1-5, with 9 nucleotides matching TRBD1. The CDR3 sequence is CASRPKQGAGKQHF. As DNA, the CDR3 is TGTGCCAGCAGACCAAAACAGGGGGCGGGTAAACAGCATTTT.